This T cell receptor beta chain came from a study of vaccination effects on CD4 cells after COVID-19. Study at large: Subjects were given two BNT162b2 or mRNA-1273 vaccine doses.

Sequencing in the ViraFEST assay came after antigen-specific CD4+ T cells had been expanded with viral peptide pools, which were used to stimulate PBMC. Culturing for about 9 days preceded CD4+ T cell isolation. Nucleocapsid antibody tests were negative, and the vaccine recipients had no prior SARS-CoV-2 infection. This table comes from immunoSEQ multiplex PCR, and its TCRdb copy is limited to in-frame clones, with some not included. This sample has 35,000 to 50,000 clones, with 70% to 80% found just once. To note about this clone: Its antigen is undetermined.

The CDR3 is 13 residues long. The trim removed 5 bases at V and 6 bases at J, leaving 4 bases unmatched. The germline gives CDR1 WSHSY, CDR2 SAAADI. The receptor's source is a human donor who received a COVID-19 vaccine. The material sequenced was CD4+ T cells from PBMCs cultured with SARS-CoV-2 spike peptides, taken before COVID-19 vaccination. The V and J genes are TRBV10-2 and TRBJ1-5; 7 nucleotides line up with TRBD1. CDR3 coding DNA: TGCGCCAGCAGTATTGACAGGGTTCAGCCCCAGCATTTT. Translating gives CASSIDRVQPQHF.